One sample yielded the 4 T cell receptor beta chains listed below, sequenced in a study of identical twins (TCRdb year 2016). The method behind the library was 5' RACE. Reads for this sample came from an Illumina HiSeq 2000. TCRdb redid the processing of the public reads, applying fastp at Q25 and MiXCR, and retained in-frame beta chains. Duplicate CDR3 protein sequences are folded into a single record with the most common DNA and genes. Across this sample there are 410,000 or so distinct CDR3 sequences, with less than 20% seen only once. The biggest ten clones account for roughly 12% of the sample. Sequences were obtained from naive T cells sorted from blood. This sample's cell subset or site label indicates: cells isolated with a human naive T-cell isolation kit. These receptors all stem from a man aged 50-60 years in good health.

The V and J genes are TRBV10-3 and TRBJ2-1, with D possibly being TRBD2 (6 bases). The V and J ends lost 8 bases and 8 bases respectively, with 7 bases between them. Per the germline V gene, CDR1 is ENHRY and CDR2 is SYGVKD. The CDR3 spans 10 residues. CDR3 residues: CAIGGDEQFF. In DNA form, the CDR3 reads TGTGCCATCGGAGGGGATGAGCAGTTCTTC.

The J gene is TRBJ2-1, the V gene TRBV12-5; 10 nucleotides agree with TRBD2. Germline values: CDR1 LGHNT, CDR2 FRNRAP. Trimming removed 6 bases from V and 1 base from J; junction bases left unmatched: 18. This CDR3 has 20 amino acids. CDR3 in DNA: TGTGCTAGTGGCCCGCCCGCTAGCGGGAGTGTAAGAAGGTCCTACAATGAGCAGTTCTTC. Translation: CASGPPASGSVRRSYNEQFF. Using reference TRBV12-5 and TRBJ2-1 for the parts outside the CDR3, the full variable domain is DARVTQTPRHKVTEMGQEVTMRCQPILGHNTVFWYRQTMMQGLELLAYFRNRAPLDDSGMPKDRFSAEMPDATLATLKIQPSEPRDSAVYFCASGPPASGSVRRSYNEQFFGPGTRLTVL.

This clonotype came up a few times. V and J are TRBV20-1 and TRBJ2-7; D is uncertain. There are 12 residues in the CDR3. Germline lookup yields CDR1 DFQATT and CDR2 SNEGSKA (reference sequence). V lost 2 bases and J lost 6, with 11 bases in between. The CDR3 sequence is CSARRGLREQYF. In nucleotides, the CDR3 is TGCAGTGCTAGAAGAGGCTTACGCGAGCAGTACTTC.

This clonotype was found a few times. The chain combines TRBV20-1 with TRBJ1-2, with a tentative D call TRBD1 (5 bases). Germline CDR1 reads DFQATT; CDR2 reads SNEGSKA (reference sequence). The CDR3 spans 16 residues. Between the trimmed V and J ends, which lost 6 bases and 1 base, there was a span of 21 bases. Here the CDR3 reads CSARGVRGHINYGYTF. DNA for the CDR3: TGCAGTGCCCGTGGTGTGAGGGGCCATATTAACTATGGCTACACCTTC.